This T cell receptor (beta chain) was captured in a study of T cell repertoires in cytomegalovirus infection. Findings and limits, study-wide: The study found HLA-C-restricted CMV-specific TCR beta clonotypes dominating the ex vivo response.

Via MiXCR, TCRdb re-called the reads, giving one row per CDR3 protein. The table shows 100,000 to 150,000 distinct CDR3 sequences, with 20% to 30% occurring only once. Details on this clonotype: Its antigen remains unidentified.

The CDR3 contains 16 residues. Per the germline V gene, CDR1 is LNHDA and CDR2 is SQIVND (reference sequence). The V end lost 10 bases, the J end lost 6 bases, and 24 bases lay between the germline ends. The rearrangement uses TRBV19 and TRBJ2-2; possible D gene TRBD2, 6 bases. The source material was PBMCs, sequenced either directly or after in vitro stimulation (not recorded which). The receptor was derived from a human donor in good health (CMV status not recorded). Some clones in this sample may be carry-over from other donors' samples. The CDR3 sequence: CATSPHGGRGPGELFF. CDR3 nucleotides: TGTGCCACCTCGCCCCATGGAGGGAGAGGGCCCGGGGAGCTGTTTTTT.